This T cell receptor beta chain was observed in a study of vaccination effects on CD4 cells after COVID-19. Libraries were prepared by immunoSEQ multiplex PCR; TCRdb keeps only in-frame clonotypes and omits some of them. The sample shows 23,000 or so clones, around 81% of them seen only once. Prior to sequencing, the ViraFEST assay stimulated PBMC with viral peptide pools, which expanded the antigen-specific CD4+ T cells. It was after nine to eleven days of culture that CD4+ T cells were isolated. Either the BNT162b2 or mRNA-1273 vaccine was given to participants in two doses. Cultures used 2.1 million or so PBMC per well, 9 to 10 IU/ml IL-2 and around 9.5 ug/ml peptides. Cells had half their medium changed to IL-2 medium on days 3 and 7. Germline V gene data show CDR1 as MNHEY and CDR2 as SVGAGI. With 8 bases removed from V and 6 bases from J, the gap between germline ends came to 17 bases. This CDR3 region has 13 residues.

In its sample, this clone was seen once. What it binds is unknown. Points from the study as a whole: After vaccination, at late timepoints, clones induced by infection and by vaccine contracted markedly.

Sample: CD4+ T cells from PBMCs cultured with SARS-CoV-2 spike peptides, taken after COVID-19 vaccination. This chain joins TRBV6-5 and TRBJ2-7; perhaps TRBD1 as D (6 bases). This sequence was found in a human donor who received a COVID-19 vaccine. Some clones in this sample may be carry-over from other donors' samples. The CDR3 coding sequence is TGTGCCAGCGGGTACAGGGAAGGGGGCGAGCAGTACGTC. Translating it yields CASGYREGGEQYV.